This T cell receptor (beta chain) was observed in a study of T-cell reconstitution after alpha-beta-depleted transplantation in children. Whole-study results and caveats: Expanded graft clones, several hundred of them, were reportedly the source of alpha-beta T cells about two months after transplant. Diversity and T-cell counts at one year after transplant derived mostly from new T cells. The origin of high day-60 TCRbeta diversity in some patients lay in surviving recipient T cells and thymic progenitors.

The CDR3 is 15 amino acids. The V gene end was trimmed by 4 bases and the J gene end by 4 bases; junction bases not matched to a gene: 8. Unique molecular identifiers were incorporated into the prepared TCRbeta library. From the PCR reads, TCRdb called clonotypes with MiXCR, one entry per CDR3 protein. The profile covers fewer than 550,000 distinct CDR3 sequences, with 10% to 12% appearing a single time and about 14% taken by the ten largest. This clonotype was recorded a few times. Antigen: not known. The sample here was PBMCs, mostly from graft donor cells, taken 180 days after TCRalphabeta/CD19-depleted stem cell transplant. The source of this sequence is a female patient aged 2 to 10 who had a stem cell transplant for aplastic anemia, so the T cells may come from the graft donor. This rearrangement joins TRBV12-3 or TRBV12-4 to TRBJ1-2, with 8 bases that match TRBD1. CDR3 nucleotide sequence: TGTGCCAGCAGTTCTGCCTCGACAGGGGTCTATGGCTACACCTTC. As protein: CASSSASTGVYGYTF.